This T cell receptor (beta chain) was found in a study of neurological immune-mediated disorders. Study-level results: According to phylogenetic grouping, one related-CDR3 cluster, a possible signature, contained the repertoires of 18 of 34 multiple sclerosis patients.

V lost 5 bases and J 3 bases, leaving 18 bases between the germline ends. Germline V gene data show CDR1 as SGHRS and CDR2 as YFSETQ. The CDR3 is 15 amino acids. The unsorted libraries originated from 2 million PBMCs that had been stored at -80 C. It was by 5'RACE with 10-nucleotide random UMIs that the cDNA was made. A single record per CDR3 protein comes from TCRdb applying MiXCR to the 5' RACE reads. The sample includes tens of thousands of distinct CDR3 sequences, over 2% seen only once; the top ten take under 4%. This clonotype was recorded at least ten times. Its cognate antigen is unknown. The clonotype comes from a man aged 50-60 years with multiple sclerosis. This chain links TRBV5-1 with TRBJ2-7; D possibly uses TRBD1 or TRBD2 (6 bases each). The sequenced material came from PBMCs. The CDR3 region is CASRSGDNPLYEQYF. The CDR3 DNA reads as TGCGCCAGCAGATCGGGGGACAATCCGCTCTACGAGCAGTACTTC.